Listed below are T cell receptor beta chains from one sample, sequenced in a study of blood T cell repertoires in COVID-19. Repertoires were generated with immunoSEQ multiplex PCR, while TCRdb's copy carries only in-frame clones and drops some. The sample consists of approximately 130,000 clones, approximately 83% of them appearing once. Sequencing was done on a sample of peripheral blood. Receptor source: a man between 35 and 55 years old with active or convalescent COVID-19. Both conserved end residues are trimmed from each CDR3.

13 TRBJ2-6 TRBV7-6 ASSLKSSGANVLT
13 TRBJ1-1 TRBV7-8 ASSPRLEMNTEAF
11 TRBJ2-3 TRBV10-3 AISFGTSDTQY
12 TRBJ1-5 TRBV11-2 ASSPAAGDQPQH
15 TRBJ2-6 TRBV2 ASGRSMGVSGANVLT
14 TRBJ2-6 TRBV19 ASIGTGHPGANVLT
11 TRBJ1-2 TRBV5-5 ASSGMTGTGYT
11 TRBJ1-1 TRBV7-3 ASSEQGITEAF
12 TRBJ2-4 TRBV5-1 ASSPLDRPNIQY
12 TRBJ2-2 TRBV18 ASSSDANTGELF
13 TRBJ1-1 TRBV18 ASSRGGTMNTEAF
15 TRBJ2-1 TRBV7-9 ASSLKTSGGAYNEQF
13 TRBJ2-3 TRBV6-4 ASSLSRGAADTQY
13 TRBJ1-1 TRBV15 ATSTLRVGSTEAF
12 TRBJ1-6 TRBV9 ASGMGQYNSPLH
12 TRBJ2-1 TRBV6-5 ASNLAGGFGEQF
11 TRBJ1-2 TRBV6-6 ASSYGDRAGYT
13 TRBJ1-2 TRBV5-1 ASSWGQITNYGYT
12 TRBJ2-5 TRBV6-5 ASSRRQGQETQY
13 TRBJ2-1 TRBV27 ASSSGAVSYNEQF
13 TRBJ1-1 TRBV15 ATSRVGTVNTEAF
16 TRBJ2-5 TRBV27 ASSNKAPGGYLQETQY
12 TRBJ1-4 TRBV18 ASSPPPLREKLF
11 TRBJ2-1 TRBV18 ASSTGQMYEQF
10 TRBJ1-2 TRBV29-1 SVGEGYYGYT
12 TRBJ1-2 TRBV7-2 ASSPNRVGYGYT
14 TRBJ2-2 TRBV19 ASSKTSGGYTGELF
16 TRBJ2-6 TRBV2 ASSDFGRGHSGANVLT
11 TRBJ1-3 TRBV7-9 ASSLTLVGTIY
13 TRBJ2-7 TRBV9 ASSPLAGSSYEQY
12 TRBJ1-1 TRBV7-2 ASSLLQGGTEAF
12 TRBJ1-2 TRBV18 ASSRDRDRSGYT
12 TRBJ1-2 TRBV7-8 ASSAAAANYGYT
13 TRBJ2-3 TRBV7-2 ASSLFNTSTDTQY
13 TRBJ2-1 TRBV3-1/TRBV3-2 ASSLTEVGYNEQF
15 TRBJ2-1 TRBV15 ATPFRGRRVSYNEQF
14 TRBJ1-5 TRBV7-9 ASSLGQGESNQPQH
10 TRBJ1-5 TRBV29-1 SVGDFEQPQH
9 TRBJ2-7 TRBV3-1/TRBV3-2 ASSQGYEQY
15 TRBJ1-1 TRBV9 ASSEGVRAPMNTEAF
13 TRBJ1-5 TRBV5-5 ASSNSASNNQPQH
13 TRBJ1-2 TRBV4-1 ASSQEYTGNYGYT
14 TRBJ2-5 TRBV11-3 ASSLGAGPKQETQY
13 TRBJ2-5 TRBV9 ASSVVLGARETQY
11 TRBJ1-5 TRBV7-9 ASSRQGNQPQH
15 TRBJ2-4 TRBV19 ASSIVGGNLAKNIQY
11 TRBJ2-3 TRBV7-9 ASSASGTDTQY
13 TRBJ2-5 TRBV6-5 ASSYSKQGGETQY
12 TRBJ2-2 TRBV11-2 ATQRRTNTGELF
13 TRBJ2-1 TRBV7-3 ASSLVPSSYNEQF
11 TRBJ2-1 TRBV12-3/TRBV12-4 ASRLAGLNEQF